The clone carrying this T cell receptor (beta chain) was seen ten or more times. These data come from a study of T-cell memory formation after mild COVID-19. TCRdb fed the 5' RACE reads into MiXCR, producing one record per CDR3 protein. The sample contains around 27,000 distinct CDR3 sequences, less than 8% of which appear only once. CDR3 length equals 19 residues. V was pared by 2 bases and J by 0 bases, with 11 bases of the junction left unmatched. The germline gives CDR1 SGHVS, CDR2 FQNEAQ. Sample: PBMCs or a T cell subset sorted from them (not recorded which). The chain has TRBV7-8 and TRBJ2-4, with 9 positions matching TRBD2. This clonotype originated in an adult woman who had mild COVID-19 (a few samples of this study predate the infection). Cell type and time point are not known. The CDR3 DNA reads as TGTGCCAGCAGCTTAAGGACGCCCGAGCGGGGGGAAGCCAAAAACATTCAGTACTTC. It codes for CASSLRTPERGEAKNIQYF.